This passage covers 23 T cell receptor beta chains from one sample sequenced in a study of regulatory T cells in long-lasting Graves disease (dated by TCRdb to the early 2020s). This specimen's time point label, interpreted: newly diagnosed GD, antithyroid drugs for less than 3 months. For both TCR sequencing and RNA sequencing, RNA was extracted from PBMCs using TRIzol. Library method: multiplex PCR. Instrument used: Illumina HiSeq 4000. CDR3 regions were amplified by Arm-PCR with iRepertoire HTBI primers to construct TCR beta libraries. The public reads were run again by TCRdb, first through fastp at Q25 and then through MiXCR, and only productive beta chains were kept. A single entry per CDR3 protein holds the most common genes and DNA from its merged rows. Within this sample are around 420,000 distinct CDR3 sequences, with approximately 15% of them counted one time only. Under 9% of the sample comes from the top ten.

This sample was also put to use in a study of T cells in Graves' hyperthyroidism and ophthalmopathy.

The sequenced sample was peripheral blood mononuclear cells (PBMCs), obtained at new diagnosis, from a patient treated with antithyroid drugs. The receptor set was obtained from a woman in her 40s with Graves disease. Donor details come from another sample of the same person, matched by shared clones.

This clonotype was seen ten or more times. V gene TRBV7-9 combines with J gene TRBJ2-1; a weak D match, TRBD1 (9 bases). Germline V lookup: CDR1 SEHNR, CDR2 FQNEAQ (reference sequence). V was clipped by 1 base and J by 6 bases, with 25 bases between them. The CDR3 totals 19 residues. CDR3 DNA: TGTGCCAGCAGCTTAGTCGGGACAGGGAAGCGGGAGTCGTCCAATGAGCAGTTCTTC. It codes for CASSLVGTGKRESSNEQFF.

This clonotype was counted a few times. J is TRBJ2-7 and V is TRBV14; 11 bases are a match to TRBD2. The CDR3 has 15 amino acids. The V gene's germline CDR1 is SGHDN and CDR2 FVKESK. Trimming removed 2 bases from V and 4 bases from J; junction bases left unmatched: 4. This CDR3 reads CASSQLGTSGYEQYF. The CDR3 DNA reads as TGTGCCAGCAGCCAACTCGGGACTAGCGGATACGAGCAGTACTTC.

This clonotype was observed many times. The rearrangement uses TRBV11-3 and TRBJ2-7; 13 bases match TRBD2. Germline CDR1 SGHNT, CDR2 YENEEA. V was pared by 5 bases and J by 5 bases, with 6 bases of the junction left unmatched. The CDR3 contains 15 residues. The CDR3 DNA sequence: TGTGCCAGCAGCGCCGGGACTAGCGGGATCCACGAGCAGTACTTC. Translated: CASSAGTSGIHEQYF.

This clonotype was counted at least ten times. The chain employs TRBV11-2 and TRBJ2-3; D not resolved. The CDR3 spans 13 residues. Germline CDR1 is SGHAT and CDR2 is FQNNGV. Trimming shortened V by 5 bases and J by 2 bases, and 8 bases separated the two germline ends. CDR3 DNA: TGTGCCAGCAGCCATATGGACACAGATACGCAGTATTTT. Its protein is CASSHMDTDTQYF. The full variable domain, in which reference TRBV11-2 and TRBJ2-3 provide the parts outside the CDR3, is EAGVAQSPRYKIIEKRQSVAFWCNPISGHATLYWYQQILGQGPKLLIQFQNNGVVDDSQLPKDRFSAERLKGVDSTLKIQPAKLEDSAVYLCASSHMDTDTQYFGPGTRLTVL.

This clonotype was counted many times. The gene calls are TRBV5-1 and TRBJ1-1; 9 bases map to TRBD1. J was trimmed by 11 bases and V by 0 bases; bases with no gene match: 5. Germline V gene sequence: CDR1 SGHRS, CDR2 YFSETQ. The CDR3 covers 13 residues. The CDR3 loop reads CASSLEGTGIAFF. The CDR3 coding sequence is TGCGCCAGCAGCTTGGAGGGGACAGGGATCGCTTTCTTT.

Points on this clonotype: Since the CDR3 does not end with the conserved phenylalanine or tryptophan, this likely comes from a read error. The genes are TRBV20-1 and TRBJ2-7, with TRBD2 as a possible D gene (6 bases). Germline CDR1 reads DFQATT; CDR2 reads SNEGSKA (reference sequence). The CDR3 consists of 13 residues. With 1 base removed from V and 4 bases from J, the gap between germline ends came to 11 bases. CDR3 DNA sequence: TGCAGTGCTAGAGGGCGGGATTCTTACGAGCAGTACTGC. It is translated as CSARGRDSYEQYC.

This clonotype has a handful of counts. V is TRBV30 and J is TRBJ2-1; D is unclear. V lost 4 bases and J 0 bases, leaving 10 bases between the germline ends. Germline CDR1 reads GTSNPN; CDR2 reads SVGIG (reference sequence). CDR3 length equals 14 residues. DNA of the CDR3: TGTGCCTGGAAACAACTGAGCTCCTACAATGAGCAGTTCTTC. Its protein is CAWKQLSSYNEQFF.

On this clonotype: It differs at one base from a far larger clone, so likely a read error. The V call is TRBV28, the J call TRBJ2-7; D is uncertain. Germline assignment: CDR1 MDHEN and CDR2 SYDVKM. This CDR3 is built from 12 residues. Trimming stripped 8 bases from V and 7 bases from J, with 15 bases between. The CDR3 sequence is CASSQSRDEQYF. The CDR3 bases are TGTGCCAGCTCGCAGTCCCGCGATGAGCAGTACTTC.

The chain joins TRBV6-4 to TRBJ1-2; 8 bases are shared with TRBD1. The CDR3 runs to 15 residues. V was clipped by 2 bases and J by 6 bases; unmatched bases: 8. Germline assignment: CDR1 MRHNA and CDR2 SNTAGT. The CDR3 DNA sequence: TGTGCCAGCAGTGACACCCCACAGGGGGTGGATGGCTACACCTTC. Residues: CASSDTPQGVDGYTF.

This clonotype was detected only a few times. The rearrangement joins TRBV4-2 to TRBJ2-2, with TRBD1 identical over 8 bases. The CDR3 contains 17 residues. Germline loops: CDR1 LGHNA, CDR2 YNFKEQ. J lost 5 bases, V lost 3 bases, and 11 bases had no gene match. This CDR3 reads CASSHQTGAIGTGELFF. The CDR3 DNA is TGTGCCAGCAGCCACCAGACAGGGGCGATCGGGACCGGGGAGCTGTTTTTT.

Worth noting for this clonotype: With a far larger clone one base away, a read error is the likely cause. V usage is TRBV5-6 and J usage is TRBJ2-7, with 8 bases that match TRBD2. V was pared by 3 bases and J by 1 base, with 12 bases of the junction left unmatched. Germline V gene sequence: CDR1 SGHDT, CDR2 YYEEEE. The CDR3 covers 17 residues. CDR3 nucleotide sequence: TGTGCCAGCAGCTACACGAGTGGGAGCGGGAGTTCCTACGAGCAGTACTTC. Translated: CASSYTSGSGSSYEQYF. The full variable domain, its missing parts supplied by reference TRBV5-6 and TRBJ2-7, is DAGVTQSPTHLIKTRGQQVTLRCSPKSGHDTVSWYQQALGQGPQFIFQYYEEEERQRGNFPDRFSGHQFPNYSSELNVNALLLGDSALYLCASSYTSGSGSSYEQYFGPGTRLTVT.

This clonotype was picked up many times. The CDR3 coding sequence is TGTGCCAGCAGCTTTCAGGGAACACAAGAGACCCAGTACTTC. Translation gives CASSFQGTQETQYF. This chain links TRBV7-2 with TRBJ2-5; possible D gene TRBD1, 5 bases. The CDR3 contains 14 residues. Germline V gene sequence: CDR1 SGHTA, CDR2 FQGNSA. With 3 bases removed from V and 2 bases from J, the gap between germline ends came to 10 bases. The variable domain in full, completed from reference TRBV7-2 and TRBJ2-5, reads GAGVSQSPSNKVTEKGKDVELRCDPISGHTALYWYRQSLGQGLEFLIYFQGNSAPDKSGLPSDRFSAERTGGSVSTLTIQRTQQEDSAVYLCASSFQGTQETQYFGPGTRLLVL.

This clonotype occurred many times. The V gene is TRBV27, the J gene TRBJ2-7, with 9 bases matching TRBD1. CDR3 size: 15 residues. Germline trimming cut 5 bases from V and 3 bases from J; bases unmatched to any gene: 8. Germline V gene sequence: CDR1 MNHEY, CDR2 SMNVEV (reference sequence). The chain's CDR3 is CASSQPGQGFYEQYF. CDR3 in DNA: TGTGCCAGCAGTCAGCCGGGACAGGGATTCTACGAGCAGTACTTC.

Many counts were recorded for this clonotype. V usage is TRBV6-2 or TRBV6-3 and J usage is TRBJ2-3; a possible D gene is TRBD2 (5 bases). The V gene's germline CDR1 is MNHEY and CDR2 SVGEGT. V gave up 5 bases and J gave up 0 bases, with 12 bases separating them. The CDR3 consists of 15 residues. The CDR3 sequence: CASSEFGGSTDTQYF. CDR3 in DNA: TGTGCCAGCAGTGAATTTGGAGGAAGCACAGATACGCAGTATTTT.

This clonotype was seen ten or more times. The chain recombines TRBV10-3 with TRBJ2-5; 9 nucleotides match TRBD1. Germline V gene lookup returns CDR1 ENHRY and CDR2 SYGVKD. The CDR3 totals 14 residues. J gave up 4 bases and V 3 bases, and 3 bases lay outside the gene matches. The CDR3, as DNA: TGTGCCATCAGTGATTACAGGGGGCGAGAGACCCAGTACTTC. Translated: CAISDYRGRETQYF.

This clonotype turned up a few times. The genes are TRBV9 and TRBJ2-1; 16 positions agree with TRBD2. Per the germline V gene, CDR1 is SGDLS and CDR2 is YYNGEE. This CDR3 is 15 amino acids long. Trimming at V came to 3 bases and at J to 8 bases, leaving 2 bases not matched to a gene. The CDR3 sequence: CASSDGTSGGDEQFF. CDR3 in DNA: TGTGCCAGCAGCGACGGGACTAGCGGGGGGGATGAGCAGTTCTTC.

This clonotype was counted at least ten times. This rearrangement joins TRBV7-9 to TRBJ1-1; possible D gene TRBD1, 6 bases. This CDR3 spans 19 amino acids. Germline CDR1 SEHNR, CDR2 FQNEAQ (reference sequence). The V gene lost 0 bases and the J gene lost 0 bases, with 20 bases spanning the gap. The CDR3 sequence is CASSLANFGGGPMNTEAFF. The CDR3 DNA follows: TGTGCCAGCAGCTTAGCGAACTTCGGGGGCGGCCCGATGAACACTGAAGCTTTCTTT. The entire variable domain, with the rest obtained from reference TRBV7-9 and TRBJ1-1, is as follows: DTGVSQNPRHKITKRGQNVTFRCDPISEHNRLYWYRQTLGQGPEFLTYFQNEAQLEKSRLLSDRFSAERPKGSFSTLEIQRTEQGDSAMYLCASSLANFGGGPMNTEAFFGQGTRLTVV.

The gene calls are TRBV12-3 or TRBV12-4 and TRBJ2-2; 10 nucleotides match TRBD1. This CDR3 is 17 amino acids long. J lost 5 bases, V lost 2 bases, and 8 bases had no gene match. As DNA, the CDR3 is TGTGCCAGCAGTTTAATTCCCGGGACAGGGGAGACCGGGGAGCTGTTTTTT. Translation gives CASSLIPGTGETGELFF.

The V gene is TRBV5-4, the J gene TRBJ2-5, with 8 nucleotides matching TRBD1. V was pared by 4 bases and J by 4 bases, with 9 bases of the junction left unmatched. CDR1 and CDR2 (germline): SGHNT, YYREEE (reference sequence). The CDR3 covers 15 residues. CDR3 sequence: CASSQGAGHGETQYF. The CDR3, as DNA: TGTGCCAGCAGCCAGGGGGCAGGGCACGGAGAGACCCAGTACTTC.

This clonotype was observed a few times. The chain uses TRBV6-1 and TRBJ2-1, with D tentatively TRBD2 (5 bases). The CDR3 covers 11 residues. Germline assignment: CDR1 MNHNS and CDR2 SASEGT. The germline V and J ends were trimmed by 5 bases and 10 bases, with 9 bases remaining between them. CDR3 protein: CASSRAGEQFF. In DNA, the CDR3 is TGTGCCAGCAGTCGGGCGGGCGAGCAGTTCTTC.

This clonotype appeared many times. The rearrangement uses TRBV11-2 and TRBJ2-3; TRBD2 aligns across 9 bases. Germline CDR1 reads SGHAT; CDR2 reads FQNNGV. The CDR3 sequence is 18 residues long. V lost 0 bases and J lost 0; bases outside the gene matches: 7. The chain's CDR3 is CASSLEPGLATSTDTQYF. DNA of the CDR3: TGTGCCAGCAGCTTAGAACCGGGACTAGCTACTAGCACAGATACGCAGTATTTT.

Ten or more counts support this clonotype. The rearrangement uses TRBV28 and TRBJ2-6, with 8 bases lining up with TRBD1. Germline trimming cut 5 bases from V and 12 bases from J; bases unmatched to any gene: 12. Germline CDR1 and CDR2: MDHEN and SYDVKM. This CDR3 is 15 amino acids long. Written as DNA, the CDR3 is TGTGCCAGCAGTCCTCAGACAGGGGAGGTAGGCGTCCTGACTTTC. Its protein product is CASSPQTGEVGVLTF.

This clonotype was counted between two and nine times. This rearrangement joins TRBV19 to TRBJ2-3; the D is unclear. The V end was cut by 7 bases, the J end by 0 bases, with 11 bases between. Germline-derived CDR1 and CDR2 are LNHDA and SQIVND (reference sequence). The CDR3 totals 14 residues. Written as DNA, the CDR3 is TGTGCCAGTATAAATAAAACGAGCACAGATACGCAGTATTTT. The encoded protein is CASINKTSTDTQYF.